Sequencing of this T cell receptor (beta chain) was carried out in a study of cytomegalovirus exposure and HLA in healthy donors. 60 Vbeta and 13 Jbeta primers were used in PCR. Assay used: immunoSEQ multiplex PCR; TCRdb lists only in-frame clones, some missing. The record lists under 200,000 clones, of which the ten most abundant hold 2.1%. V trimming: 2 bases; J trimming: 10 bases; junction bases outside the gene matches: 6. Germline V CDR1 and CDR2: SGHVS, FNYEAQ. CDR3 length: 15 amino acids. The TCR sequence derives from a man aged 25-40 years in good health and CMV-seronegative. Sequences were obtained from PBMCs. The J gene is TRBJ1-6, the V gene TRBV7-6; 9 bases line up with TRBD1. CDR3 amino acids: CASSLLGQGESPLHF. The CDR3 coding sequence is TGTGCCAGCAGCTTACTGGGACAGGGCGAGTCACCCCTCCACTTT. The complete variable domain, with remaining parts taken from reference TRBV7-6 and TRBJ1-6, reads GAGVSQSPRYKVTKRGQDVALRCDPISGHVSLYWYRQALGQGPEFLTYFNYEAQQDKSGLPNDRFSAERPEGSISTLTIQRTEQRDSAMYRCASSLLGQGESPLHFGNGTRLTVT.